This T cell receptor beta chain appears in the sequencing data of a study of blood T cell repertoires in COVID-19 (dated by TCRdb to between 2020 and 2021). For the study in its entirety: Collaborator samples came from the United States, Italy and Spain and covered acute and convalescent phases of COVID-19. Samples came from the ongoing ImmuneRACE study (first 160 participants) plus 1,254 subjects from 6 global collaborators. The material from the prospective study consisted of cDNA or gDNA derived from T cells, B-cell-depleted T cells, or PBMCs. Where available, HLA class I and class II types were obtained from metadata supplied by the sample provider rather than from assay-based typing. Sample metadata almost always included a de-identified subject ID, COVID-19 status, age in years and sex. A freely available public database, intended as a resource for researchers studying the immune response to SARS-CoV-2, is where the repertoires were released. Subjects who had been exposed to COVID-19, were actively infected with it, or had recovered from it provided the deeply sampled blood TCRbeta repertoires that made up the dataset.

The study at large found these results: Clinical and demographic metadata were provided uncurated, with the amount varying by source and participant.

The germline V gene (reference sequence) provides CDR1 SSHAT and CDR2 FNYEAQ. Including cysteine and phenylalanine, the CDR3 has 16 amino acids. Only the CDR3 portion is preserved as DNA: 48 bases, with reading frame beginning at the first base. The junction shows trimming of 5 bases on V and 1 base on J, plus 16 bases between the germline ends. Participants in the prospective study were enrolled through a virtual design, were aged about 18 to 100 years, and lived in 24 United States geographic areas. To assign participants to cohorts, the prospective study relied on clinical history that participants themselves reported in a screening survey and a study questionnaire. ImmuneRACE Cohort 3 recovered participants were defined by two consecutive negative NP/OP PCR tests, healthcare professional clearance, or symptom resolution. In the prospective study, mobile phlebotomists collected whole blood, serum and a nasopharyngeal or oropharyngeal swab from each participant. Over a roughly 2-month period, participants in the prospective study had the option of providing additional blood draws and questionnaires. Before DNA extraction, blood samples from the prospective study were shipped at room temperature or frozen.

TCRbeta CDR3 regions were amplified from genomic DNA by means of the immunoSEQ Assay, a bias-controlled multiplex PCR. Per the authors' processing: The number of nucleated cells in each sample was estimated from the amplification of reference gene primers within the assay. Sequence reads were collapsed and filtered to measure the absolute abundance of every unique TCRbeta CDR3 rearrangement. For each sample, productive Simpson clonality was calculated by taking the square root of Simpson's diversity index across productive rearrangements. TCRdb stores this immuneACCESS table with in-frame sequences only. Part of the clones is absent; in the studies checked, under half of the shortfall reflects unresolved V genes, and no reason is known for the rest. Clonal size and the V and J genes are those of that table, whereas D and trimming came from the DNA. For this sample there are 350,000 to 400,000 clones; 85% to 90% appear just once. The ten largest clones capture less than 1.2% of the sample.

Note on this clone: It lacks a known antigen. Per-base qualities were not stored, and no clone one base away is much larger.

Sequenced input: PBMCs or T cells enriched from blood (not recorded which). Rearrangement joined TRBV7-7 to TRBJ2-3; TRBD2 might be the D gene, on 5 matching bases. This clonotype originated in a man aged 18 to 29 who had recovered from COVID-19. The base sequence is TGTGCCAGCAGCCCAGCCGTAGGGAGCGGCACAGATACGCAGTATTTT. This yields the protein CASSPAVGSGTDTQYF.